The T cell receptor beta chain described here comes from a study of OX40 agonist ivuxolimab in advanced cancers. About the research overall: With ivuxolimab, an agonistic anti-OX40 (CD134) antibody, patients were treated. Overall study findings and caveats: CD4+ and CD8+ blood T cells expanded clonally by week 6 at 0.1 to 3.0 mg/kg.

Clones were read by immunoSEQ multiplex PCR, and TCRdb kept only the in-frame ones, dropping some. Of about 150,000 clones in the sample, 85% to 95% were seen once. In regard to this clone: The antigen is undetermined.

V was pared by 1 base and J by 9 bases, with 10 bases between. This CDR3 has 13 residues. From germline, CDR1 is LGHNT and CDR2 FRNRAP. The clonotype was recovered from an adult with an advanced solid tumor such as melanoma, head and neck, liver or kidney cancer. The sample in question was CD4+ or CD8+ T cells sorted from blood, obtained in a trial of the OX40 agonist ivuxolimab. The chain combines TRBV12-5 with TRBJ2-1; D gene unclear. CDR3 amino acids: CASGLGPGAEQFF. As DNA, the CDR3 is TGTGCTAGTGGTTTGGGCCCAGGCGCTGAGCAGTTCTTC.